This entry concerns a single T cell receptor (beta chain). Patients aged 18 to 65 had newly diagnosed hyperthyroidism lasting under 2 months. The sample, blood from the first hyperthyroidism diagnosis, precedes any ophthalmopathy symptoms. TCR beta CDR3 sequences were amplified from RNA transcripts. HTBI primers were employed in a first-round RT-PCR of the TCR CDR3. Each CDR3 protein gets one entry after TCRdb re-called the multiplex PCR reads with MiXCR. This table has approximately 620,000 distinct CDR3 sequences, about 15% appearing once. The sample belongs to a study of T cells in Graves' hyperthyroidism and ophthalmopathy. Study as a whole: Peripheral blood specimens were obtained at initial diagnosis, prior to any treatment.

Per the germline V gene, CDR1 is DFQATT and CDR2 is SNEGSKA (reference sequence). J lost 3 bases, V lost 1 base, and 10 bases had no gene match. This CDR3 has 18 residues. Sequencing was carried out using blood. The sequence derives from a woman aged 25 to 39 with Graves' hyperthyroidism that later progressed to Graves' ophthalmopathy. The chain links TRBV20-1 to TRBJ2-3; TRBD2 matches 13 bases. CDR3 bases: TGCAGTGCTAGAGCGACAGGACTAGCGGGAGACCATACAGATACGCAGTATTTT. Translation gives CSARATGLAGDHTDTQYF.